This T cell receptor (beta chain) was recovered during a study of cytomegalovirus exposure and HLA in healthy donors. Germline lookup yields CDR1 SNHLY and CDR2 FYNNEI. This CDR3 has 15 amino acids. J gave up 1 base and V 8 bases, and 5 bases lay outside the gene matches. This clone has a single count. Its antigen is undetermined. Findings and caveats of the study: In a later analysis, HLA-associated TCR beta chains were more clonally expanded than equally common others. Only CMV serostatus was available as immune exposure information. In all likelihood, a cluster of highly shared sequence variants was a sequencing artifact.

The PCR used 60 Vbeta and 13 Jbeta primers. Assay used: immunoSEQ multiplex PCR; TCRdb lists only in-frame clones, some missing. The sample comprises fewer than 200,000 clones, 75% to 85% of which are singletons, and less than 9% rests with the top ten. Sequenced input: PBMCs. V is TRBV2 and J is TRBJ2-2, with 9 bases lining up with TRBD1. The source is a male donor in good health and CMV-seropositive. The CDR3 protein is CASARGQGNTGELFF. As DNA, the CDR3 is TGTGCCAGCGCCCGGGGACAGGGGAACACCGGGGAGCTGTTTTTT.